This entry lists 4 T cell receptor beta chains sequenced from one sample in a study of human T cells and chemical hapten exposure (dated by TCRdb to the early 2020s). Library construction relied on RACE. TCRdb names NextSeq 500 as the instrument used. The public reads were reanalyzed by TCRdb: fastp trimming at Q25, MiXCR alignment, in-frame beta chains only. Each entry is one CDR3 protein sequence, shown with its most common DNA and genes. The sample table records about 270,000 distinct CDR3 sequences; roughly 8% of these occur just once. The ten top clones hold 0.9% to 1.5% of the sample. The time point label on this specimen signifies: pre-sensitization, week 0. In the paper's terms, the treatment or condition label means: therapeutic diphenylcyclopropenone sensitization with weekly scalp DPC. The source was whole blood, collected in connection with sensitization to the hapten diphenylcyclopropenone (DPC). Receptors originate from a man aged 18 to 29 with alopecia areata. Some clones in this sample may be carry-over from other donors' samples.

The chain is built from TRBV5-1 and TRBJ1-1, with 9 bases identical to TRBD1. V gave up 3 bases and J gave up 1 base; unmatched junction bases: 4. The germline V gene encodes CDR1 SGHRS and CDR2 YFSETQ. The CDR3 sequence is 15 residues long. CDR3 DNA sequence: TGCGCCAGCAGCTCCTGGACAGGGGCGAACACTGAAGCTTTCTTT. This translates into CASSSWTGANTEAFF.

This clonotype was counted only a few times. The CDR3 reads CASSGEKNSPLHF. The CDR3 nucleotides read TGTGCCAGCAGTGGGGAGAAGAATTCACCCCTCCACTTT. The J gene is TRBJ1-6, the V gene TRBV2, with unresolved D. With 4 bases removed from V and 7 bases from J, the gap between germline ends came to 8 bases. CDR1 SNHLY and CDR2 FYNNEI come from the germline V gene. The CDR3 runs 13 residues.

V and J are TRBV3-1 and TRBJ2-7, with 11 positions matching TRBD1. Germline CDR1 is LGHDT and CDR2 is YNNKEL (reference sequence). CDR3 length: 15 amino acids. V lost 4 bases to trimming and J lost 7 bases; unmatched junction nucleotides: 9. The CDR3 region is CASSPPGQGGEEQYF. CDR3 DNA sequence: TGTGCCAGCAGCCCTCCGGGACAGGGGGGTGAGGAGCAGTACTTC.

V and J are TRBV4-3 and TRBJ2-3; the D is unclear. The length of the CDR3 is 15 residues. V shed 3 bases and J shed 3 bases, with 13 bases lying between them. Germline CDR1 LGHNA, CDR2 YSLEER. The CDR3 nucleotides read TGCGCCAGCAGCCACGGAAAACGAGCGACAGATACGCAGTATTTT. It yields the protein CASSHGKRATDTQYF.